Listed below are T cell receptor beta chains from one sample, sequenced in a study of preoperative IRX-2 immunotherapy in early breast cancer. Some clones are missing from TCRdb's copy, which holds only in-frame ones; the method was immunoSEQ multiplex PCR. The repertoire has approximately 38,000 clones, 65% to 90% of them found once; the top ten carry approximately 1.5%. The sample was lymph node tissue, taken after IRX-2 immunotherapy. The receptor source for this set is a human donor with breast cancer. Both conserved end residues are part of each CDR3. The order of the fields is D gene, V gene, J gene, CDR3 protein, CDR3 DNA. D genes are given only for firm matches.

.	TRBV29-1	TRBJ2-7	CSVAQSIGGVEQYF	TGCAGCGTTGCACAGTCCATAGGGGGTGTCGAGCAGTACTTC
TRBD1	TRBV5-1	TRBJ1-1	CASSIGQGRVEAFF	TGCGCCAGCAGCATCGGACAGGGAAGGGTTGAAGCTTTCTTT
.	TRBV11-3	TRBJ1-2	CASSRRQLDGGYTF	TGTGCCAGCAGCAGACGACAGCTTGACGGTGGCTACACCTTC
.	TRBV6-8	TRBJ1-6	CATRELAGWGNSPLHF	TGTGCCACCCGAGAGTTGGCCGGTTGGGGTAATTCACCCCTCCACTTT
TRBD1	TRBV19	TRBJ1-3	CASQPQGIGNTIYF	TGTGCCAGCCAACCACAGGGGATAGGGAACACCATATATTTT
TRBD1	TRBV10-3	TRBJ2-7	CAISETISGRGLVFYEQYF	TGTGCCATCAGTGAGACAATCTCGGGCAGGGGGCTAGTTTTCTACGAGCAGTACTTC
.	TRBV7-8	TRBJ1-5	CASSLEVGQPQHF	TGTGCCAGCAGCTTAGAGGTCGGTCAGCCCCAGCATTTT
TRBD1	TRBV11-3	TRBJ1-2	CASSLGQGRYGYTF	TGTGCCAGCAGCTTAGGACAGGGGCGATATGGCTACACCTTC
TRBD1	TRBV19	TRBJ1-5	CASSPDRGYQPQHF	TGTGCCAGTAGCCCTGACAGGGGTTATCAGCCCCAGCATTTT
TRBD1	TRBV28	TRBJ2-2	CASFRDRAAGELFF	TGTGCCAGCTTCCGGGACAGGGCGGCCGGGGAGCTGTTTTTT